This is a list of T cell receptor beta chains from one sample in a study of blood T cell repertoires in COVID-19. This table comes from immunoSEQ multiplex PCR, and its TCRdb copy is limited to in-frame clones, with some not included. The sample has about 170,000 clones, around 89% seen once. Sequencing input: PBMCs or T cells enriched from blood (not recorded which). The source is a woman under 30 who had recovered from COVID-19. CDR3s include the opening cysteine and the closing phenylalanine or tryptophan. Each record gives: CDR3 DNA, CDR3 protein, J gene, D gene, V gene, clone size. A D gene is named only where the DNA matches it firmly. A clone size is listed for some rows: how often the clone was seen (once, few, many), or a class if it is expanded.

CDR3 DNA: TGTGCCAGCAGTTTAAGGTATGGGAAAAAAGGGGACACTGAAGCTTTCTTT; CDR3 protein: CASSLRYGKKGDTEAFF; J gene: TRBJ1-1; D gene: -; V gene: TRBV28; clone size: once
CDR3 DNA: TGTGCCACCAGTGACCCGCTAGCGGACTCCTACAATGAGCAGTTCTTC; CDR3 protein: CATSDPLADSYNEQFF; J gene: TRBJ2-1; D gene: TRBD2; V gene: TRBV24-1; clone size: -
CDR3 DNA: TGTGCCAGCAGACCTAGGACAGGGAGTAACTATGGCTACACCTTC; CDR3 protein: CASRPRTGSNYGYTF; J gene: TRBJ1-2; D gene: TRBD1; V gene: TRBV2; clone size: -
CDR3 DNA: TGTGCCAGTAGTACCCGAGGGGGACAGGGTCTCGGGGAGCTGTTTTTT; CDR3 protein: CASSTRGGQGLGELFF; J gene: TRBJ2-2; D gene: TRBD1; V gene: TRBV19; clone size: -
CDR3 DNA: TGTGCCAGCAGCATACTAGCGGGAGGATCTACAGTCTACAATGAGCAGTTCTTC; CDR3 protein: CASSILAGGSTVYNEQFF; J gene: TRBJ2-1; D gene: TRBD2; V gene: TRBV13; clone size: -
CDR3 DNA: TGTGCCAGCAGCCAAGGGACAGATTATAATGAAAAACTGTTTTTT; CDR3 protein: CASSQGTDYNEKLFF; J gene: TRBJ1-4; D gene: TRBD1; V gene: TRBV6-4; clone size: -
CDR3 DNA: TGTGCCAGCAGCTCCGGGACAGGGGTTTACAATCAGCCCCAGCATTTT; CDR3 protein: CASSSGTGVYNQPQHF; J gene: TRBJ1-5; D gene: TRBD1; V gene: TRBV6-2/TRBV6-3; clone size: -
CDR3 DNA: TGTGCCAGCTGCGGGACTTACAATGAGCAGTTCTTC; CDR3 protein: CASCGTYNEQFF; J gene: TRBJ2-1; D gene: -; V gene: TRBV28; clone size: -
CDR3 DNA: TGTGCCTGGAGCCGGGACAGAAATCAGCCCCAGCATTTT; CDR3 protein: CAWSRDRNQPQHF; J gene: TRBJ1-5; D gene: TRBD1; V gene: TRBV30; clone size: -
CDR3 DNA: TGCAGCGCCGGGACAGGGGCCATGAATCAGCCCCAGCATTTT; CDR3 protein: CSAGTGAMNQPQHF; J gene: TRBJ1-5; D gene: TRBD1; V gene: TRBV29-1; clone size: -
CDR3 DNA: TGTGCCAGCCAACGGGGACAGGTTGACTATGGCTACACCTTC; CDR3 protein: CASQRGQVDYGYTF; J gene: TRBJ1-2; D gene: TRBD1; V gene: TRBV11-2; clone size: -
CDR3 DNA: TGTGCCAGCAGCACCCTAGCGGCCGGGGAGCTGTTTTTT; CDR3 protein: CASSTLAAGELFF; J gene: TRBJ2-2; D gene: TRBD2; V gene: TRBV12-3/TRBV12-4; clone size: -
CDR3 DNA: TGTGCCAGCAGCCAAGAAGTCACCCGGAGCTATGGCTACACCTTC; CDR3 protein: CASSQEVTRSYGYTF; J gene: TRBJ1-2; D gene: -; V gene: TRBV3-1/TRBV3-2; clone size: -
CDR3 DNA: TGCGCCAGCAGTCAAGACAGATATTCACCCCTCCACTTT; CDR3 protein: CASSQDRYSPLHF; J gene: TRBJ1-6; D gene: -; V gene: TRBV23-1; clone size: -
CDR3 DNA: TGTGCCAGCAGTTACTGGGGGGGGAACACCGGGGAGCTGTTTTTT; CDR3 protein: CASSYWGGNTGELFF; J gene: TRBJ2-2; D gene: TRBD2; V gene: TRBV6-5; clone size: -
CDR3 DNA: TGTGCCAGCAGTTTCGGATTTCGGGTCCCCGGGGAGCTGTTTTTT; CDR3 protein: CASSFGFRVPGELFF; J gene: TRBJ2-2; D gene: -; V gene: TRBV28; clone size: -
CDR3 DNA: TGTGCCAGCAGCCCTAGAGCTAGCGGCCACACAGATACGCAGTATTTT; CDR3 protein: CASSPRASGHTDTQYF; J gene: TRBJ2-3; D gene: TRBD2; V gene: TRBV5-4; clone size: -
CDR3 DNA: TGTGCCAGCAGTTACTCTAGGGGACAGGGCGGAAAACTGTTTTTT; CDR3 protein: CASSYSRGQGGKLFF; J gene: TRBJ1-4; D gene: TRBD1; V gene: TRBV6-5; clone size: -
CDR3 DNA: TGTGCCAGCAGCAGGGGACTAGCACACAATGAGCAGTTCTTC; CDR3 protein: CASSRGLAHNEQFF; J gene: TRBJ2-1; D gene: -; V gene: TRBV21-1; clone size: -
CDR3 DNA: TGTGCCAGCAGTAGACTAGCGGGGACAGATACGCAGTATTTT; CDR3 protein: CASSRLAGTDTQYF; J gene: TRBJ2-3; D gene: TRBD2; V gene: TRBV6-4; clone size: -
CDR3 DNA: TGTGCCAGCAGCCCTGCCGGGGAGTACGAGCAGTACTTC; CDR3 protein: CASSPAGEYEQYF; J gene: TRBJ2-7; D gene: -; V gene: TRBV12-3/TRBV12-4; clone size: -
CDR3 DNA: TGTGCCAGCAGCTTATACAGGGGTTATTCACCCCTCCACTTT; CDR3 protein: CASSLYRGYSPLHF; J gene: TRBJ1-6; D gene: TRBD1; V gene: TRBV7-2; clone size: -
CDR3 DNA: TGCGCCAGCAGCCTCCATAGGCAGGGAAAGACAGGCTACACCTTC; CDR3 protein: CASSLHRQGKTGYTF; J gene: TRBJ1-2; D gene: -; V gene: TRBV4-1; clone size: once
CDR3 DNA: TGTGCCAGCAGTTACTCGTCAGGGGACGAGCAGTACTTC; CDR3 protein: CASSYSSGDEQYF; J gene: TRBJ2-7; D gene: -; V gene: TRBV6-5; clone size: -
CDR3 DNA: TGTGCCAGCAGCGTAGCAGACTACAATGAGCAGTTCTTC; CDR3 protein: CASSVADYNEQFF; J gene: TRBJ2-1; D gene: -; V gene: TRBV9; clone size: -
CDR3 DNA: TGCGCCAGCAGCCGGGGGGTGTCCACCAATGAGCAGTTCTTC; CDR3 protein: CASSRGVSTNEQFF; J gene: TRBJ2-1; D gene: -; V gene: TRBV4-1; clone size: -
CDR3 DNA: TGTGCCCTGAAGAGGTCGACAGGGGGATTGGGGACCGGGGAGCTGTTTTTT; CDR3 protein: CALKRSTGGLGTGELFF; J gene: TRBJ2-2; D gene: TRBD1; V gene: TRBV10-3; clone size: -
CDR3 DNA: TGTGCCAGCAGCCAAGATGGGGGGAAAAACATTCAGTACTTC; CDR3 protein: CASSQDGGKNIQYF; J gene: TRBJ2-4; D gene: -; V gene: TRBV4-2; clone size: -
CDR3 DNA: TGCGCCAGCAACCTCGGGGGGAACACTGAAGCTTTCTTT; CDR3 protein: CASNLGGNTEAFF; J gene: TRBJ1-1; D gene: -; V gene: TRBV5-1; clone size: -
CDR3 DNA: TGTGCCAGCAGCTTAGGAGGAGGAGCAGGTGAGCAGTTCTTC; CDR3 protein: CASSLGGGAGEQFF; J gene: TRBJ2-1; D gene: -; V gene: TRBV7-3; clone size: -
CDR3 DNA: TGTGCCACCAGGCATCTGATGGGACTAGCGGGAACCAATGAGCAGTTCTTC; CDR3 protein: CATRHLMGLAGTNEQFF; J gene: TRBJ2-1; D gene: TRBD2; V gene: TRBV15; clone size: -
CDR3 DNA: TGTGCCAGCAGTATGGGGACTGGGAACACTGAAGCTTTCTTT; CDR3 protein: CASSMGTGNTEAFF; J gene: TRBJ1-1; D gene: -; V gene: TRBV27; clone size: -
CDR3 DNA: TGTGCCAGCAGTTATGAGCGGGGTAGCGGGAGCCCCGAGCAGTACTTC; CDR3 protein: CASSYERGSGSPEQYF; J gene: TRBJ2-7; D gene: TRBD2; V gene: TRBV5-6; clone size: once
CDR3 DNA: TGCGCCAGCAGCTGGGGGGACAGGGGGCAACGCCTGAACACTGAAGCTTTCTTT; CDR3 protein: CASSWGDRGQRLNTEAFF; J gene: TRBJ1-1; D gene: TRBD1; V gene: TRBV5-1; clone size: -
CDR3 DNA: TGTGCCAGCACCACGGATGGCGGGGCCTACAATGAGCAGTTCTTC; CDR3 protein: CASTTDGGAYNEQFF; J gene: TRBJ2-1; D gene: -; V gene: TRBV28; clone size: -